This section outlines one T cell receptor (beta chain) sequence together with its context. Its antigen is currently unknown. Of the isolated RNA, all was reverse transcribed, and so the sequenced material was expressed TCRB transcripts. Sequencing was performed with immunoSEQ multiplex PCR; in TCRdb, only in-frame clones are kept and a portion is missing. The table has 200,000 to 300,000 clones, 11% seen once. The CDR3 extends over 14 amino acids. The germline V gene encodes CDR1 SGHTA and CDR2 FQGNSA. The V and J ends lost 3 bases and 5 bases respectively, with 14 bases between them. This sample was taken from a study of beta chain features in type 1 diabetes. Study conclusions and caveats: Type 1 diabetes patients had TCRB CDR3s that were shorter (moderately but significantly so) in all four CD4+ subsets.

The specimen was naive CD4+ T cells from blood. The sequence was obtained from a man aged 30 to 45 with type 1 diabetes. The V gene is TRBV7-2, the J gene TRBJ2-7; the D gene is possibly TRBD2 (6 bases). The CDR3 spells CASSFFRRADEQYF. DNA for the CDR3: TGTGCCAGCAGCTTTTTTAGGAGGGCGGACGAGCAGTACTTC.